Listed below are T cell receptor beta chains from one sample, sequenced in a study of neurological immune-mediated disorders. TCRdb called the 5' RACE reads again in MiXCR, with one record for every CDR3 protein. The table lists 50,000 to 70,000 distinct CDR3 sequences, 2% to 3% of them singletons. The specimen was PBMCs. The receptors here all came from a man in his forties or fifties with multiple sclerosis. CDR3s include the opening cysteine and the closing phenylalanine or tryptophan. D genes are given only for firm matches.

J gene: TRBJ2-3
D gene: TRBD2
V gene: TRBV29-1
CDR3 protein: CSVPEGAGGLRTDTQYF

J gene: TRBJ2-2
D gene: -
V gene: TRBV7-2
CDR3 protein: CASSLTGMGTGELFF

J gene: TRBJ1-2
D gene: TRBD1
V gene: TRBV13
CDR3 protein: CASSLEGDRAYGYTF

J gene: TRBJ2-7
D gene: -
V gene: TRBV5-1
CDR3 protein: CASSALTAPYEQYF

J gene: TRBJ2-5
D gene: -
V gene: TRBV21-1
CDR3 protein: CASSNGQGETQYF

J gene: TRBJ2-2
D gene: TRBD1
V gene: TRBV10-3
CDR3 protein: CAITAGQGANTGELFF

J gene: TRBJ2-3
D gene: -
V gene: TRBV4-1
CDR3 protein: CASSHPNWGGLSSTDTQYF

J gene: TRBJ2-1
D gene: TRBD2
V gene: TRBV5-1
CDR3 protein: CASSKPSGGLDEQFF

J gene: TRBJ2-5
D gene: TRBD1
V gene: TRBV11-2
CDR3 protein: CASSTGQGAARETQYF

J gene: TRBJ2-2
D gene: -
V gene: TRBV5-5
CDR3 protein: CASSSTGLTGELFF

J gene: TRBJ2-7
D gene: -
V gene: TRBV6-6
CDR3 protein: CASSATYEQYF

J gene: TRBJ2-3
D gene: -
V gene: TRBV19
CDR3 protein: CASSGGTGTDTQYF

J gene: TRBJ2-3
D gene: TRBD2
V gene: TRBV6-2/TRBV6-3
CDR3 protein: CASSYKRGGVTDTQYF

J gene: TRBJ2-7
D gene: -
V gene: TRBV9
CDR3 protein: CASSVDPSETYEQYF

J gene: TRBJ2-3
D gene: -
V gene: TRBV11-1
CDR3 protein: CASSLVLSGEFSHTDTQYF

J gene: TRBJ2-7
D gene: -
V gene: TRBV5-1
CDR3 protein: CASSLAEVSYEQYF

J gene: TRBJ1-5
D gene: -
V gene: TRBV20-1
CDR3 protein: CSARSGGENQPQHF

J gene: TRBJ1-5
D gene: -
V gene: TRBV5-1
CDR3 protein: CAPGRSNQPQHF

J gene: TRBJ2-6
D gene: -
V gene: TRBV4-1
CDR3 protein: CASSQDGQGPGANVLTF

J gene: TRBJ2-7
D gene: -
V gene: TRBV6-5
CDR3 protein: CASNRNRGSYEQYF

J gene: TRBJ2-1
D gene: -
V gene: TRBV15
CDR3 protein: CATSPRPMSFEEQFF

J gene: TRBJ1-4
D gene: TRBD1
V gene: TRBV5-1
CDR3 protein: CASSSTGVEKLFF

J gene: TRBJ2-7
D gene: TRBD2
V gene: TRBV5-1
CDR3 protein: CASSSMGTSGGQYF

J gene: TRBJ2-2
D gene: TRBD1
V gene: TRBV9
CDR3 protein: CASSVGQGASTGELFF

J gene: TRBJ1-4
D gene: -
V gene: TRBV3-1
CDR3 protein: CASSQGTVHMGKLFF

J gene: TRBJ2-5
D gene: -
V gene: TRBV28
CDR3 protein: CASRIKSQGGETQYF

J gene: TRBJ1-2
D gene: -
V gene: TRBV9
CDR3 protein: CASSVGQSYGYTF

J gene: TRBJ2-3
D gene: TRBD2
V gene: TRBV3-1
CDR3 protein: CASSQPGGITDTQYF

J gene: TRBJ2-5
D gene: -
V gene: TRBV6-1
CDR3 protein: CASSAQGRQETQYF

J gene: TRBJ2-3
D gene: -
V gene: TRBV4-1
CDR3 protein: CASSQVTGTDTQYF

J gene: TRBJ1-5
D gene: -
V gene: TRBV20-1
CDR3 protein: CSAYRDSNQPQHF

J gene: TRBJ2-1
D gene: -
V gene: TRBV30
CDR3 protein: CAWGGREQFF

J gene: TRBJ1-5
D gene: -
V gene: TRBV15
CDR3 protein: CATSRDGAAAQPQHF

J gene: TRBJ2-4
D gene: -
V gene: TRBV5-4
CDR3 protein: CASSLSSSVIQYF

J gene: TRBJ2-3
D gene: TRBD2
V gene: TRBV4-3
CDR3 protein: CASSQARLAENTDTQYF

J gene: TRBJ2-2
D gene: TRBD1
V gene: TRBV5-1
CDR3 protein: CASSLLGQGNTGELFF

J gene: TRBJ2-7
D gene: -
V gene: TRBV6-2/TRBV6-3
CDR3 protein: CASSYVSYEQYF

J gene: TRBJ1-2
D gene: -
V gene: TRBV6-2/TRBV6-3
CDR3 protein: CASSYDGVNYGYTF